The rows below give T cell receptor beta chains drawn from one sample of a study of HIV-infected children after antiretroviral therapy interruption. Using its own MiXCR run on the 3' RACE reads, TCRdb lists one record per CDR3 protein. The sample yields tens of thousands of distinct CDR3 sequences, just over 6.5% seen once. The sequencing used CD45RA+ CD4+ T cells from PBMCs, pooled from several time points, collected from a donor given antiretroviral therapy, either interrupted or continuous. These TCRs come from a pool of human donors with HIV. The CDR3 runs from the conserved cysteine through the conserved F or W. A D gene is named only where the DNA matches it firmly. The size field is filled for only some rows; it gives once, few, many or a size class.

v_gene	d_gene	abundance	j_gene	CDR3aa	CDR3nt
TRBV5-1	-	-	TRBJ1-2	CASSQTSNYGYTF	TGCGCCAGCAGTCAAACCTCCAACTATGGCTACACCTTC
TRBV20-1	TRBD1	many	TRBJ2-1	CSADRTGSYNEQFF	TGCAGTGCTGACCGGACAGGGTCCTACAATGAGCAGTTCTTC
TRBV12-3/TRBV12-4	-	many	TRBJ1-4	CASSLGGEHEKLFF	TGTGCCAGCAGTTTAGGGGGGGAACATGAAAAACTGTTTTTT
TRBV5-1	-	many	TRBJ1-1	CASSLAKGAEAFF	TGCGCCAGCAGCTTGGCCAAGGGGGCTGAAGCTTTCTTT
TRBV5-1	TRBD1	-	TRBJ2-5	CASSKTGGVPQETQYF	TGCGCCAGCAGCAAAACAGGGGGCGTTCCTCAAGAGACCCAGTACTTC
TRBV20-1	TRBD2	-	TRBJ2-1	CSARVSNVGSGRVNEQFF	TGCAGTGCTAGAGTTTCTAACGTGGGTAGCGGGAGGGTCAATGAGCAGTTCTTC
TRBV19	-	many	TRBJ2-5	CASSIGRREETQYF	TGTGCCAGTAGTATTGGACGGAGAGAAGAGACCCAGTACTTC
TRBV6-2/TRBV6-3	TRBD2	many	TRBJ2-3	CASSTYQRGADTQYF	TGTGCCAGCAGTACCTATCAGCGGGGGGCGGATACGCAGTATTTT
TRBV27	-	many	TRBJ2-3	CASSPARRSDSTDTQYF	TGTGCCAGCTCACCCGCGAGGCGGAGCGATAGCACAGATACGCAGTATTTT
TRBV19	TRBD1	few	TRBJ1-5	CASSTDRGKSYSNQPQHF	TGTGCCAGTAGTACGGACAGGGGCAAAAGTTATAGCAATCAGCCCCAGCATTTT
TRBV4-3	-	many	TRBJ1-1	CASSQGVRSVGTEAFF	TGCGCCAGCAGCCAGGGGGTCAGGTCCGTGGGCACTGAAGCTTTCTTT
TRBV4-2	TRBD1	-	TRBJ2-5	CASSQGQGNQDTQYF	TGTGCCAGCAGCCAGGGACAGGGGAACCAAGACACCCAGTACTTT
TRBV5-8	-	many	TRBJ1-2	CASSFNSVYGYTF	TGTGCCAGCAGCTTCAACAGTGTCTATGGCTACACCTTC
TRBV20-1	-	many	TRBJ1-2	CSAPRGQIYGYTF	TGCAGTGCCCCGCGAGGACAGATCTATGGCTACACCTTC
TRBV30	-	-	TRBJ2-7	CAWSLVGGALEQYF	TGTGCCTGGAGTCTAGTTGGGGGGGCGCTTGAACAGTACTTC
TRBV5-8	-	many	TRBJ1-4	CASSHPLRELGEKLFF	TGTGCCAGCAGCCACCCTTTAAGGGAATTGGGTGAAAAACTGTTTTTT
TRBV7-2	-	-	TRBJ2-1	CASSSSRGANEQFF	TGTGCCAGCAGCTCGTCCCGGGGAGCGAATGAGCAGTTCTTC
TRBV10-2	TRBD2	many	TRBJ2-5	CASKASGQKETQYF	TGCGCCAGCAAGGCTAGCGGACAAAAAGAGACCCAGTACTTC
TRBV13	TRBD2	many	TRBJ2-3	CASSLGPSGSTDTQYF	TGTGCCAGCAGCTTAGGGCCTAGCGGGAGCACAGATACGCAGTATTTT
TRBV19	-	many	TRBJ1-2	CASSAGYGSYGYTF	TGTGCCAGTAGCGCAGGGTATGGGAGCTATGGCTACACCTTC
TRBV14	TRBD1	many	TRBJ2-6	CASSQGQGDISGANVLTF	TGTGCCAGCAGCCAAGGACAGGGCGACATCTCTGGGGCCAACGTCCTGACTTTC
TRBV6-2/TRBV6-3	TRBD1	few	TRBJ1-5	CASSYWDRGRQPQHF	TGTGCCAGCAGTTACTGGGACAGGGGCCGTCAGCCCCAGCATTTT
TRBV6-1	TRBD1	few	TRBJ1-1	CASSHQGAGTEAFF	TGTGCCAGCAGCCACCAGGGGGCTGGCACTGAAGCTTTCTTT
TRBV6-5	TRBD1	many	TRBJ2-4	CASSYSTGAADIQYF	TGTGCCAGCAGTTACTCGACAGGGGCGGCGGACATTCAGTACTTC
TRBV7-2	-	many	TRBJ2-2	CASSLRGLGAGTGELFF	TGTGCCAGCAGCTTAAGGGGTCTTGGGGCCGGCACCGGGGAGCTGTTTTTT
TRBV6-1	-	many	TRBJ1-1	CASSEVRGNTEAFF	TGTGCCAGCAGTGAAGTCAGGGGGAACACTGAAGCTTTCTTT
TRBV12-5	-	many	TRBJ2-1	CASGLPTRGNEQFF	TGTGCTAGTGGTTTGCCCACCAGGGGTAATGAGCAGTTCTTC